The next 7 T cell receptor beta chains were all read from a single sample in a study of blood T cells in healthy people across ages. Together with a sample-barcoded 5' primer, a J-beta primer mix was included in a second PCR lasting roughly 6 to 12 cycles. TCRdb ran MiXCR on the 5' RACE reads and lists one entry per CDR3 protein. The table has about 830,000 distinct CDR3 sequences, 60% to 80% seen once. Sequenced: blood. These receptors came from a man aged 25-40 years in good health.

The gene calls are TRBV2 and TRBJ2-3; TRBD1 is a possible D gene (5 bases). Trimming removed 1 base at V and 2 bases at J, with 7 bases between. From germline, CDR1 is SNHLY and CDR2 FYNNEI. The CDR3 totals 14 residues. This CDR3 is CASSEEGHTDTQYF. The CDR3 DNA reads TGTGCCAGCAGTGAAGAGGGGCACACAGATACGCAGTATTTT. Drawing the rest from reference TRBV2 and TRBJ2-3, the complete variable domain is EPEVTQTPSHQVTQMGQEVILRCVPISNHLYFYWYRQILGQKVEFLVSFYNNEISEKSEIFDDQFSVERPDGSNFTLKIRSTKLEDSAMYFCASSEEGHTDTQYFGPGTRLTVL.

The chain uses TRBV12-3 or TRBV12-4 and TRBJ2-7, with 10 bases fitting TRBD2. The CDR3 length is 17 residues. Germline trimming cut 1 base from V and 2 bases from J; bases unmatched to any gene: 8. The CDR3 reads CASSLERGGLKAYEQYF. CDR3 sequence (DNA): TGTGCCAGCAGTTTAGAGCGGGGGGGCCTTAAGGCCTACGAGCAGTACTTC.

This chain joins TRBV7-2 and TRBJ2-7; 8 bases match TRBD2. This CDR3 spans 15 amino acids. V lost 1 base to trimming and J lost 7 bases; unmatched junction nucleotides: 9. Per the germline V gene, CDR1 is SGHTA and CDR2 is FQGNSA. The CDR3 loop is CASSLGGTRSKEQYF. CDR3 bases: TGTGCCAGCAGCTTAGGCGGGACTAGAAGCAAGGAGCAGTACTTC.

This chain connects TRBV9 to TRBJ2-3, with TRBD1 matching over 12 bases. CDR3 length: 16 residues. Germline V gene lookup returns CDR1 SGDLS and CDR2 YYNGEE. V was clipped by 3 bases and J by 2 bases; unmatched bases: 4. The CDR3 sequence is CASSGGTGGVTDTQYF. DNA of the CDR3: TGTGCCAGCAGCGGTGGGACAGGGGGCGTCACAGATACGCAGTATTTT.

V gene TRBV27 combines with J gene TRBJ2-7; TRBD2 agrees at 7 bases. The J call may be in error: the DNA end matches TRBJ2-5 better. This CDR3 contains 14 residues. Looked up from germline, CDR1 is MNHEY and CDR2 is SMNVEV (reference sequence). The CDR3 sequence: CASSRGDYQETQYF. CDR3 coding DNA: TGTGCCAGCAGTCGGGGGGACTATCAAGAGACCCAGTACTTC.

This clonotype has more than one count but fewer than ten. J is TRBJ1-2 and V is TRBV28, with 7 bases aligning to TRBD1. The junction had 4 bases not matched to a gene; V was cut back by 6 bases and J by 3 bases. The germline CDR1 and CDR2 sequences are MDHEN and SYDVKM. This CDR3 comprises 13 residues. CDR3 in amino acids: CASSQGQYYGYTF. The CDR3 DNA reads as TGTGCCAGCAGCCAGGGACAGTACTATGGCTACACCTTC.

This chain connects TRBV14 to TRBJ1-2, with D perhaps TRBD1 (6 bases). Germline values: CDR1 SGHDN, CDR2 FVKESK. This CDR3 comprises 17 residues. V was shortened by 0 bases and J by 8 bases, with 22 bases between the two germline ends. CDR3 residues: CASSQDVARQGIRGYTF. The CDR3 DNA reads TGTGCCAGCAGCCAAGATGTCGCCCGCCAGGGGATACGGGGCTACACCTTC.